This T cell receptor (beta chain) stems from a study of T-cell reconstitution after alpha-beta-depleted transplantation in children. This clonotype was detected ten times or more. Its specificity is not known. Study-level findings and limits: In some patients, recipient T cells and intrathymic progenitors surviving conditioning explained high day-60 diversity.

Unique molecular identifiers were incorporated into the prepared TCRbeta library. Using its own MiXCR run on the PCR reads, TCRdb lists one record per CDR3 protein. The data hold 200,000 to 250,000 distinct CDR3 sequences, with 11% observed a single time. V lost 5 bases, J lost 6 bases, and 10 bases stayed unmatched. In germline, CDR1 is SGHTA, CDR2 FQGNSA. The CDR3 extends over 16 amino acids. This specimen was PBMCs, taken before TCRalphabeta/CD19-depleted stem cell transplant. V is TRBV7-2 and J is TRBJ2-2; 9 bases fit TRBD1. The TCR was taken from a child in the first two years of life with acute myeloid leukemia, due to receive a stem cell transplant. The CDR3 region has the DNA TGTGCCAGCAGCCCATGGGGGGACAGGGAAGCCGGGGAGCTGTTTTTT. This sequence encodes CASSPWGDREAGELFF.